The clone carrying this TCR beta chain was found a few times. There are 13 residues in the CDR3. Germline loops: CDR1 LGHNT, CDR2 FRNRAP. The germline V and J ends were trimmed by 5 bases and 9 bases, with 16 bases remaining between them. The data derive from a study of shared clonotypes between healthy human individuals. The data were produced by immunoSEQ multiplex PCR, yet TCRdb's version contains in-frame clones alone and is incomplete. The data show a few million clones, around 93% seen once. The chain recombines TRBV12-5 with TRBJ1-2, with D perhaps TRBD1 (6 bases). The receptor comes from a man younger than 35 in good health. Some clones in this sample may be carry-over from other donors' samples. Sequenced: naive CD4+ T cells from PBMCs. Subset meaning: CD45RA+ positively selected. The chain's CDR3 is CASGLAMDSSYTF. The CDR3, as DNA: TGTGCTAGTGGTCTCGCCATGGACAGCAGCTACACCTTC.